This T cell receptor (beta chain) was documented in a study of glioma-infiltrating T cells. Findings and caveats of the study: Tissue and blood shared very few CDR3 sequences. Above-expected tissue-blood divergence occurred in all gliomas, most in low-grade ones.

This clonotype has a count of ten or more. What it binds is not known. Per the germline V gene, CDR1 is DFQATT and CDR2 is SNEGSKA (reference sequence). V was trimmed by 0 bases and J by 0 bases, leaving 8 bases between them. The CDR3 totals 14 residues. Using RNA template, CDR3s of TCR alpha and beta were amplified with iRepertoire arm-PCR. One-step reverse transcription and amplification started from approximately 100-400 ng of tissue mRNA or PBMC total RNA. TCRdb itself ran the multiplex PCR reads through MiXCR, one entry per CDR3 protein. The sample consists of more than 100,000 distinct CDR3 sequences, 25% to 30% of them appearing once.

The chain couples TRBV20-1 to TRBJ1-2; D ambiguous. This clonotype originated in a human donor with low-grade glioma or glioblastoma, undergoing nonglioma brain surgery, or in good health (not recorded which). The specimen sequenced was glioma tissue, nonneoplastic brain tissue, or PBMCs (not recorded which). The CDR3 reads CSARDTAANYGYTF. The CDR3 bases are TGCAGTGCTAGAGATACGGCAGCTAACTATGGCTACACCTTC.